Each of the 4 T cell receptor beta chains below was sequenced from the same sample in a study of blood T cell repertoires in COVID-19. This table comes from immunoSEQ multiplex PCR, and its TCRdb copy is limited to in-frame clones, with some not included. The sample consists of approximately 220,000 clones, about 90% of them appearing once. Sequenced: PBMCs or T cells enriched from blood (not recorded which). These TCRs come from a man aged 30-40 years who had recovered from COVID-19.

The rearrangement links TRBV5-1 to TRBJ2-3; TRBD1 aligns across 12 bases. The CDR3 is 18 amino acids. Trimming cost V 0 bases and J 0 bases; bases outside gene matches: 5. Germline CDR1 SGHRS, CDR2 YFSETQ. CDR3 in amino acids: CASSLVGTGGFSTDTQYF. The DNA of the CDR3 is TGCGCCAGCAGCTTGGTTGGGACAGGGGGCTTCAGCACAGATACGCAGTATTTT.

This sequence joins TRBV29-1 and TRBJ2-1; TRBD2 might be the D (6 bases). CDR1 and CDR2 (germline): SQVTM, ANQGSEA. There are 12 residues in the CDR3. The V gene lost 5 bases and the J gene lost 3 bases, with 8 bases spanning the gap. This chain's CDR3 is CSVRAGYNEQFF. The CDR3 bases are TGCAGCGTTCGAGCGGGCTACAATGAGCAGTTCTTC.

The chain recombines TRBV6-5 with TRBJ2-7, with D hard to call. The V gene's germline CDR1 is MNHEY and CDR2 SVGAGI. V was shortened by 4 bases and J by 4 bases, with 17 bases between the two germline ends. CDR3 size: 15 residues. In DNA, the CDR3 is TGTGCCAGCAGTTTCGATCACACCCAAGCGTACGAGCAGTACTTC. Its translation: CASSFDHTQAYEQYF.

The CDR3 loop is CASSVRGSSSTDTQYF. The CDR3 bases are TGTGCCAGCAGCGTACGCGGAAGCTCTAGCACAGATACGCAGTATTTT. The chain recombines TRBV9 with TRBJ2-3; D not resolved. V was shortened by 1 base and J by 0 bases, with 12 bases between the two germline ends. CDR3 length: 16 amino acids. CDR1 SGDLS and CDR2 YYNGEE come from the germline V gene.